This T cell receptor (beta chain) came from a study of cytomegalovirus exposure and HLA in healthy donors. Study-level results: Some highly shared sequence variants likely arose as a pipeline artifact. Immune exposure data for these donors was limited to CMV serostatus.

The CDR3 consists of 14 residues. CDR1 is SGHRS, CDR2 YFSETQ, per germline. V dropped 4 bases and J dropped 8; count of bases not matched to a gene: 4. In this sample, this clone turned up a few times. Its antigen is not identified. Use of 60 Vbeta and 13 Jbeta primers characterized the PCR. Using immunoSEQ multiplex PCR, the repertoire was profiled, and TCRdb retains in-frame clones only, with some absent. This table has roughly 150,000 clones, approximately 80% appearing once. The chain is built from TRBV5-1 and TRBJ2-1; TRBD2 aligns across 12 bases. The receptor was isolated from a man younger than 45 in good health and CMV-seronegative. The material sequenced was PBMCs. CDR3 region: CASSIGLAGHEQFF. The CDR3 nucleotides read TGCGCCAGCAGCATCGGACTAGCGGGGCATGAGCAGTTCTTC.